This T cell receptor (beta chain) emerged from a study of cytomegalovirus exposure and HLA in healthy donors. PCR used 60 Vbeta primers and 13 Jbeta primers. Produced via immunoSEQ multiplex PCR; TCRdb's table is partial and in-frame only. This table has approximately 190,000 clones, approximately 80% appearing once. This clone was observed a handful of times. The V end lost 7 bases, the J end lost 4 bases, and 9 bases lay between the germline ends. The CDR3 loop spans 12 amino acids. From germline, CDR1 is SGHKS and CDR2 YYEKEE (reference sequence). The J gene is TRBJ1-3, the V gene TRBV5-5, with D perhaps TRBD1 (5 bases). This clonotype originated in a boy aged 2 to 10 in good health and CMV-seronegative. The sequenced sample was PBMCs. CDR3 coding DNA: TGTGCCAGCGGGGCTGAGGGAAACACCATATATTTT. Translation gives CASGAEGNTIYF.